What follows are 25 T cell receptor beta chains derived from one specimen sequenced in a study of monozygotic twins with inflammatory bowel disease. With the 5' RACE reads reprocessed, TCRdb shows one record per CDR3 protein and no DNA. This sample carries 300,000 to 450,000 distinct CDR3 sequences, with around 2.6% going to the ten biggest clones. Sequenced: blood. Receptors were obtained from a human donor with ulcerative colitis or Crohn's disease, or a healthy co-twin of an affected twin (not recorded which).

This chain connects TRBV5-1 to TRBJ2-5; TCRdb returns TRBD1, unconfirmable since there is no DNA. The CDR3 is made up of 17 amino acids. Germline V lookup: CDR1 SGHRS, CDR2 YFSETQ. CDR3 sequence: CASSLVQESRYQETQYF. The full variable domain, its missing parts supplied by reference TRBV5-1 and TRBJ2-5, is KAGVTQTPRYLIKTRGQQVTLSCSPISGHRSVSWYQQTPGQGLQFLFEYFSETQRNKGNFPGRFSGRQFSNSRSEMNVSTLELGDSALYLCASSLVQESRYQETQYFGPGTRLLVL.

The chain uses TRBV4-3 and TRBJ2-3. The length of the CDR3 is 15 residues. Germline CDR1 reads LGHNA; CDR2 reads YSLEER. CDR3 region: CASSQGFRARDTQYF.

The genes are TRBV7-2 and TRBJ2-5; the D gene TCRdb calls, TRBD1, cannot be checked with no DNA. The CDR3 contains 16 residues. Germline V CDR1 and CDR2: SGHTA, FQGNSA. The chain's CDR3 is CASSLAWHRGGETQYF. The variable domain in full, completed from reference TRBV7-2 and TRBJ2-5, reads GAGVSQSPSNKVTEKGKDVELRCDPISGHTALYWYRQSLGQGLEFLIYFQGNSAPDKSGLPSDRFSAERTGGSVSTLTIQRTQQEDSAVYLCASSLAWHRGGETQYFGPGTRLLVL.

V usage is TRBV5-6 and J usage is TRBJ2-2. Germline assignment: CDR1 SGHDT and CDR2 YYEEEE. The CDR3 sequence is 13 residues long. Here the CDR3 reads CASSPDYTGELLF.

The chain has TRBV6-5 and TRBJ1-1. The germline V gene has CDR1 MNHEY and CDR2 SVGAGI. This CDR3 contains 13 residues. CDR3 sequence: CASSYIQNTEAFF.

The V gene is TRBV2, the J gene TRBJ1-5; with no DNA, the TCRdb D assignment of TRBD1 cannot be verified. Germline loops: CDR1 SNHLY, CDR2 FYNNEI. This CDR3 comprises 14 residues. The CDR3: CASSDFRVDQPQHF.

The chain couples TRBV7-3 to TRBJ1-1. This CDR3 region has 13 residues. Looked up from germline, CDR1 is SGHTA and CDR2 is FQGTGA. The CDR3 region is CASSLTIVTEAFF.

This CDR3 reads CASSQGSPDTQYF. This rearrangement joins TRBV11-3 to TRBJ2-3. CDR1 is SGHNT, CDR2 YENEEA, per germline. This CDR3 has 13 residues.

The chain has TRBV18 and TRBJ2-1; TCRdb gives TRBD1 as the D gene, but with no DNA this cannot be confirmed. This CDR3 has 15 amino acids. Germline V CDR1 and CDR2: KGHSH, LQKENI. This chain's CDR3 is CASSPGQGAVNEQFF.

The chain uses TRBV12-3 or TRBV12-4 and TRBJ1-1; TCRdb picks TRBD1, but there is no DNA to check that call. The CDR3 is 12 amino acids. The CDR3 here is CASSFRVLGAFF.

This chain connects TRBV24-1 to TRBJ2-3; without DNA, the TCRdb call of TRBD1 cannot be checked. The germline CDR1 and CDR2 sequences are KGHDR and SFDVKD. The CDR3 length is 15 residues. CDR3 in amino acids: CATSDAQGAGDTQYF.

V usage is TRBV6-4 and J usage is TRBJ2-1; TCRdb names TRBD1, which stays unverified in the absence of DNA. CDR3 length: 19 amino acids. CDR1 MRHNA and CDR2 SNTAGT come from the germline V gene. The CDR3 loop reads CASSAGQEDPLYSYNEQFF.

CDR3 region: CASSQDPGNEDEQFF. The rearrangement uses TRBV4-3 and TRBJ2-1. The length of the CDR3 is 15 residues. Looked up from germline, CDR1 is LGHNA and CDR2 is YSLEER.

V and J are TRBV7-6 and TRBJ2-2. This CDR3 is 15 amino acids long. Germline V gene data show CDR1 as SGHVS and CDR2 as FNYEAQ. The CDR3 sequence: CASSLGPANTGELFF.

The rearrangement links TRBV12-3 or TRBV12-4 to TRBJ1-1. The CDR3 has 16 residues. The CDR3 region is CASSLDGVWANTEAFF.

V usage is TRBV5-4 and J usage is TRBJ2-2. CDR1 SGHNT and CDR2 YYREEE come from the germline V gene (reference sequence). This CDR3 contains 14 residues. The CDR3: CASSKGSNTGELFF.

The V and J genes are TRBV15 and TRBJ2-2. The germline gives CDR1 LNHNV, CDR2 YYDKDF (reference sequence). The CDR3 loop spans 14 amino acids. CDR3 loop: CATSRDRNTGELFF.

The V call is TRBV3-1, the J call TRBJ2-7; the D call of TRBD1 rests on TCRdb alone, since no DNA is present to check it. This CDR3 spans 12 amino acids. The germline V gene encodes CDR1 LGHDT and CDR2 YNNKEL (reference sequence). The CDR3 is CASSPSGGEQYF.

The rearrangement uses TRBV15 and TRBJ2-7; TCRdb's D gene call, TRBD1, goes unchecked for lack of DNA. Germline CDR1 reads LNHNV; CDR2 reads YYDKDF (reference sequence). CDR3 length: 15 amino acids. Here the CDR3 reads CATSRADRYPYEQYF.

This sequence joins TRBV11-2 and TRBJ2-7. Germline V gives CDR1 SGHAT, CDR2 FQNNGV. The CDR3 covers 14 residues. CDR3 sequence reads: CASSLPVPSYEQYF.

This sequence joins TRBV7-3 and TRBJ1-1; TCRdb's D gene call, TRBD1, goes unchecked for lack of DNA. Germline V gene sequence: CDR1 SGHTA, CDR2 FQGTGA. CDR3 length equals 13 residues. The CDR3 spells CASSLGGVTEAFF.

The rearrangement uses TRBV3-1 and TRBJ2-3. Looked up from germline, CDR1 is LGHDT and CDR2 is YNNKEL (reference sequence). The CDR3 is 15 amino acids. The CDR3 loop reads CASSLGRQLADTQYF.

The chain carries TRBV7-2 and TRBJ1-2. Germline V gives CDR1 SGHTA, CDR2 FQGNSA. This CDR3 is 13 amino acids long. The CDR3 sequence is CASSLATSYGYTF.

J is TRBJ2-5 and V is TRBV5-6; TCRdb's D call, TRBD2, is unchecked because there is no DNA. The CDR3 covers 16 residues. Germline lookup yields CDR1 SGHDT and CDR2 YYEEEE. CDR3: CASSLLSGAHQETQYF. The whole variable domain, remainder taken from reference TRBV5-6 and TRBJ2-5, is DAGVTQSPTHLIKTRGQQVTLRCSPKSGHDTVSWYQQALGQGPQFIFQYYEEEERQRGNFPDRFSGHQFPNYSSELNVNALLLGDSALYLCASSLLSGAHQETQYFGPGTRLLVL.

The chain couples TRBV7-8 to TRBJ1-3; no DNA is available, so the TRBD1 call from TCRdb remains unchecked. Per germline, CDR1 SGHVS and CDR2 FQNEAQ. This CDR3 comprises 16 residues. The chain's CDR3 is CASSLGDRGTWYTIYF. The whole variable domain, filled in from reference TRBV7-8 and TRBJ1-3, reads GAGVSQSPRYKVAKRGQDVALRCDPISGHVSLFWYQQALGQGPEFLTYFQNEAQLDKSGLPSDRFFAERPEGSVSTLKIQRTQQEDSAVYLCASSLGDRGTWYTIYFGEGSWLTVV.